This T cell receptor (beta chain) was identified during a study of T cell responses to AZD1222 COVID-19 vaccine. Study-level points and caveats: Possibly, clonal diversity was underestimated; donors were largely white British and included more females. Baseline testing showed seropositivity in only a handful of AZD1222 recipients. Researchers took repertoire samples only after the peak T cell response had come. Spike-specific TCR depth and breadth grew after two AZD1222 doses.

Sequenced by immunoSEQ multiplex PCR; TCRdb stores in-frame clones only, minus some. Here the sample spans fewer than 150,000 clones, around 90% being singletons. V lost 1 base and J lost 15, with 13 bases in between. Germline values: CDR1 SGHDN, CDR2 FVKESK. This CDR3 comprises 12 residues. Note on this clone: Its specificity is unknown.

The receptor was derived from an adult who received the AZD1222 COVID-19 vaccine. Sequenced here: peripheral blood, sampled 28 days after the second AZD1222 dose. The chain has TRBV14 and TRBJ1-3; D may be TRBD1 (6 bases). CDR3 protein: CASSQVRGTAYF. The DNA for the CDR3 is TGTGCCAGCAGCCAAGTTAGGGGGACTGCATATTTT.